This TCR beta chain was captured in a study of spatial heterogeneity in lung cancer. Study in general: A consistent excess of beta-chain over alpha-chain sequences was detected.

The CDR3 extends over 15 amino acids. V was clipped by 0 bases and J by 9 bases; unmatched bases: 12. The germline V gene encodes CDR1 SQVTM and CDR2 ANQGSEA. TCRdb redid the calling of the 5' RACE reads with MiXCR, one entry per CDR3 protein. The sample carries some 11,000 distinct CDR3 sequences, approximately 7.2% recorded once. Study conclusions and caveats: In tumors, expanded intratumoral alpha and beta TCR counts tracked mutation counts.

Time point denoted: sample taken at primary tumor resection. The donor group consisted of around 70 patients who had untreated, early-stage non-small cell lung cancer. Tumor, nontumor lung or frozen PBMC supplied whole RNA that was sequenced unsorted. There are many counts of this clonotype. The antigen remains undetermined. The clonotype comes from a female donor with early-stage non-small cell lung cancer. The chain has TRBV29-1 and TRBJ2-7, with TRBD1 matching over 9 bases. The sequencing here drew on lung tumor tissue, taken at surgery. DNA for the CDR3: TGCAGCGTTGAAGATCAGGACAGGGGCTTCCTACGGCAGTACTTC. Its protein product is CSVEDQDRGFLRQYF.